This TCR beta chain was profiled in a study of blood T cell repertoires in COVID-19. Study details: The United States, Italy and Spain provided the acute and convalescent COVID-19 samples. Sample material is recorded as cDNA or gDNA derived from T cells, B-cell-depleted T cells, or PBMCs.

This CDR3 comprises 14 residues. CDR1 and CDR2 (germline): MDHEN, SYDVKM. V was cut by 5 bases and J by 1 base, with 9 bases left in between. Authors' processing steps: Researchers report that nucleated cell counts were estimated from reference gene primer amplification. TCRdb keeps only in-frame clones here, not all; method: immunoSEQ multiplex PCR. Clone size and the V and J calls come from that table; the DNA yielded D and trimming. Here the sample spans 65,000 to 90,000 clones, 84% being singletons. This sequence was found in a human donor in a cohort sampled during active COVID-19. The chain employs TRBV28 and TRBJ1-5, with unresolved D. Sequences were obtained from peripheral blood. CDR3 amino acids: CASSDRRSNQPQHF. In DNA, the CDR3 is TGTGCCAGCAGTGACCGCAGGAGCAATCAGCCCCAGCATTTT.